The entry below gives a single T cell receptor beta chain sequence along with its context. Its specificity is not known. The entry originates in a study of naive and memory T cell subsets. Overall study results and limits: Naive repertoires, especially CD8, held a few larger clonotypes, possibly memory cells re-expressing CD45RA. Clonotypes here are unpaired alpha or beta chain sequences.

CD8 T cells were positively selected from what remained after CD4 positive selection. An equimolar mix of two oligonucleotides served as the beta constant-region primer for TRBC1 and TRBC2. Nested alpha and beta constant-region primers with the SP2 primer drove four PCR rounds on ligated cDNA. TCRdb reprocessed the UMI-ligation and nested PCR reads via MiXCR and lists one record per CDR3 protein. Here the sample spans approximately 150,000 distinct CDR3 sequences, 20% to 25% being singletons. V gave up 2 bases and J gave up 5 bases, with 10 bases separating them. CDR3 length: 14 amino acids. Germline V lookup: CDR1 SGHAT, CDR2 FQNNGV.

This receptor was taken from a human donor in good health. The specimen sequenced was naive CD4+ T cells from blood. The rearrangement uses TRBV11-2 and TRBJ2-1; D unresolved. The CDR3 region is CASSLFLWDNEQFF. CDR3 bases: TGTGCCAGCAGCTTATTCCTCTGGGACAATGAGCAGTTCTTC.